This is a list of T cell receptor beta chains from one sample in a study of T-cell memory formation after mild COVID-19. Each CDR3 protein is one row after TCRdb ran MiXCR on the 5' RACE reads. The table records approximately 150,000 distinct CDR3 sequences, 5.5% to 7% of them present only once. The specimen sequenced was PBMCs or a T cell subset sorted from them (not recorded which). These receptors were taken from an adult woman who had mild COVID-19 (a few samples of this study predate the infection). Cell type and time point are not known. The conserved cysteine and the conserved F or W are not part of the CDR3 here.

v_call cdr3_aa
TRBV12-3/TRBV12-4 ASSFPGTGGASYGYT
TRBV7-3 ASRLQGTNSEAF
TRBV4-2 ASSQEEQGWTEAF
TRBV14 ASSQVGGLTDTQY
TRBV18 ASSPPDSQETQY
TRBV10-3 AIRAVDKQADTQY
TRBV18 ASSPSFGLDTQY
TRBV12-3/TRBV12-4 ASSLRRSLSNTGELF
TRBV12-3/TRBV12-4 ASRKAGELF
TRBV9 ASSVGGWGLEQF
TRBV9 ASSVSFRETQY
TRBV19 ASSIGPSSGYEQF
TRBV20-1 SATTGNGLNQPQH
TRBV7-3 ASSPGWGETQY
TRBV20-1 SARGGQYEQY
TRBV15 AISGRTEAF
TRBV9 ASSVVGTSFEQF
TRBV5-1 ASSLLAGGRTFYNEQF
TRBV11-3 ASGTDVNTEAF
TRBV7-2 ASRTFSSGASTDTQY
TRBV12-3/TRBV12-4 ASSFGGNGNTIY
TRBV29-1 SVEVIQGGNEQF
TRBV9 ASSVVTGGAPLH
TRBV29-1 SVESRASGSYEQY
TRBV12-3/TRBV12-4 ASSPSRLWDEQY
TRBV27 ASSLLGEQY
TRBV7-2 ASSSGGGLNYGYT
TRBV20-1 SARDEGQGPPYEQY